This T cell receptor (beta chain) was sequenced in a study of cytomegalovirus exposure and HLA in healthy donors. Libraries were prepared by immunoSEQ multiplex PCR; TCRdb keeps only in-frame clonotypes and omits some of them. This repertoire shows around 60,000 clones, roughly nine tenths found once; its top ten account for more than 1%. With respect to this clone: Its specificity is unknown.

Study observations and caveats: The tendency of first-cohort TCR clusters to co-occur in the 110 or so validation repertoires emerged from a later analysis. The dataset shows that most TCR sequences were rare, while some public TCRs occurred in many donors.

Separate from the roughly 630-subject first cohort was the approximately 110-subject validation cohort, to which the donors belonged. Sequenced: PBMCs. This receptor was identified in a man younger than 35 in good health and CMV-seronegative.

The CDR3 DNA reads TGTGCCAGCAGCTTGGATAGCGGGGCCTACAATGAGCAGTTCTTC. Translated: CASSLDSGAYNEQFF. The V and J genes are TRBV5-4 and TRBJ2-1; 8 nucleotides agree with TRBD2. The V gene end was trimmed by 0 bases and the J gene end by 2 bases; junction bases not matched to a gene: 1. CDR3 length: 15 amino acids. Germline V lookup: CDR1 SGHNT, CDR2 YYREEE (reference sequence).